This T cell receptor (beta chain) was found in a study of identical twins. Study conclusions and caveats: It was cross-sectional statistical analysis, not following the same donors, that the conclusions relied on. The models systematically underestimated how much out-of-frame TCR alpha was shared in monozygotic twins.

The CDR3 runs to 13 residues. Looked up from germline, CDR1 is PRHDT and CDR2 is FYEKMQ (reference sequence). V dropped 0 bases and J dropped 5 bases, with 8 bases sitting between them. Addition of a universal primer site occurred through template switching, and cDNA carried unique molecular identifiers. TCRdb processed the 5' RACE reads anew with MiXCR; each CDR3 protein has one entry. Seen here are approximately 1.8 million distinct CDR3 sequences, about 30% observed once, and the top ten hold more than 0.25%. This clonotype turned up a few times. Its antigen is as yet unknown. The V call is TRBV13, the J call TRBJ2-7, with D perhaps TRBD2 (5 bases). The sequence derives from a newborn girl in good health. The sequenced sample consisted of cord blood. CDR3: CASSLGRRDEQYF. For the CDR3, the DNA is TGTGCCAGCAGCTTAGGGCGGCGGGACGAGCAGTACTTC.